This TCR beta chain originates from a study of neurological immune-mediated disorders. Germline CDR1 SGHTA, CDR2 FQGNSA. The CDR3 contains 12 residues. The V end lost 5 bases, the J end lost 4 bases, and 8 bases lay between the germline ends. This clonotype was counted ten times or more. TCRdb used MiXCR to reprocess the 5' RACE reads, holding one entry per CDR3 protein. The repertoire includes 20,000 to 30,000 distinct CDR3 sequences, 2% to 2.5% of them detected once, and about 2.3% sits in the top ten. The TCR originated in a woman aged 45-65 years with multiple sclerosis. The chain has TRBV7-2 and TRBJ2-5; no definite D call. Source material: PBMCs. The CDR3 here is CASSAGGETQYF. CDR3 DNA: TGTGCCAGCAGCGCCGGTGGAGAGACCCAGTACTTC.